The entry below describes one T cell receptor (beta chain). It was with random hexamers that about 0.45 to 1 ug RNA was reverse transcribed. Amplification of TCR beta CDR3 across 54 Vbeta and 13 Jbeta was performed with immunoSEQ multiplex PCR. A single record per CDR3 protein comes from TCRdb applying MiXCR to the immunoSEQ multiplex PCR reads. The table has about 130,000 distinct CDR3 sequences, about 94% seen once. The data are from a study of CD8 T cells in Susac syndrome. This CDR3 is 15 amino acids long. With 3 bases removed from V and 0 bases from J, the gap between germline ends came to 9 bases.

The receptor was isolated from a human donor with multiple sclerosis. This sequence joins TRBV12-3 or TRBV12-4 and TRBJ1-5; unclear D gene. Sequenced material: CD4+ T cells from PBMCs. CDR3 in DNA: TGTGCCAGCAGTTTTTACCAGGCTAGCAATCAGCCCCAGCATTTT. It specifies CASSFYQASNQPQHF.